These 30 T cell receptor beta chains were sequenced from one sample in a study of T-cell memory formation after mild COVID-19. Each CDR3 protein is one row after TCRdb ran MiXCR on the 5' RACE reads. This table holds about 350,000 distinct CDR3 sequences, approximately 13% found once. The sequenced sample was PBMCs or a T cell subset sorted from them (not recorded which). These receptors came from a man between 18 and 29 years old who had mild COVID-19 (a few samples of this study predate the infection). Cell type and time point are not known.

The rearrangement uses TRBV7-9 and TRBJ2-3; D is possibly TRBD2 (5 bases). The V and J ends lost 2 bases and 2 bases respectively, with 14 bases between them. This CDR3 is built from 16 residues. Germline CDR1 is SEHNR and CDR2 is FQNEAQ (reference sequence). CDR3 in DNA: TGTGCCAGCAGCTTACGTCGCGTTAGCGCCACAGATACGCAGTATTTT. The encoded protein is CASSLRRVSATDTQYF.

This clonotype has just a few counts. The V call is TRBV7-7, the J call TRBJ2-2; D not certain. V gave up 5 bases and J gave up 2 bases, with 12 bases separating them. The germline gives CDR1 SSHAT, CDR2 FNYEAQ (reference sequence). CDR3 length: 15 amino acids. CDR3 nucleotides: TGTGCCAGCAGCACCGACCGAACCAACACCGGGGAGCTGTTTTTT. Residues: CASSTDRTNTGELFF.

This clonotype has only a few counts. The CDR3 loop reads CASTSDSRSRSYEQYV. CDR3 nucleotide sequence: TGTGCCAGCACCTCAGACAGCCGAAGCCGCTCCTACGAGCAGTACGTC. The J gene is TRBJ2-7, the V gene TRBV6-5; a possible D gene is TRBD1 (5 bases). The germline V gene has CDR1 MNHEY and CDR2 SVGAGI. CDR3 length equals 16 residues. The V gene lost 7 bases and the J gene lost 0 bases, with 19 bases spanning the gap.

This clonotype occurred a few times. This sequence joins TRBV6-5 and TRBJ1-3; TRBD1 aligns across 8 bases. This CDR3 contains 15 residues. The junction had 11 bases not matched to a gene; V was cut back by 6 bases and J by 7 bases. The germline V gene has CDR1 MNHEY and CDR2 SVGAGI. The CDR3 bases are TGTGCCAGCAGCCCCGGGACAGGTCTAGGGAACACCATATATTTT. This gives the protein CASSPGTGLGNTIYF.

In this sample, this clonotype turned up a few times. For the CDR3, the DNA is TGCGCCAGCAGCCACGGGGGCATGAATAAGAGCTACACCTTC. This codes for CASSHGGMNKSYTF. The rearrangement joins TRBV4-1 to TRBJ1-2; tentative D call: TRBD1 (6 bases). This CDR3 comprises 14 residues. V was shortened by 3 bases and J by 9 bases, with 17 bases between the two germline ends. Germline lookup yields CDR1 MGHRA and CDR2 YSYEKL.

The chain links TRBV12-5 to TRBJ2-7; TRBD1 is a possible D gene (5 bases). Looked up from germline, CDR1 is LGHNT and CDR2 is FRNRAP. The ends were cut back, 2 bases at V and 3 bases at J, with 8 bases in the middle. There are 13 residues in the CDR3. The DNA for the CDR3 is TGTGCTAGTGGTTTGCAAGGGGTCTACGAGCAGTACTTC. This sequence encodes CASGLQGVYEQYF.

The V and J genes are TRBV12-3 or TRBV12-4 and TRBJ2-7; D possibly matches TRBD1 or TRBD2 (5 bases each). The CDR3 has 12 residues. Between the trimmed V and J ends, which lost 9 bases and 5 bases, there was a span of 14 bases. This CDR3 reads CASTREGDEQYF. As DNA, the CDR3 is TGTGCCAGTACTAGGGAAGGGGACGAGCAGTACTTC.

The chain is built from TRBV7-9 and TRBJ2-7; possibly TRBD1 or TRBD2 for D (5 bases each). Trimming cost V 3 bases and J 3 bases, with 18 bases left between them. The CDR3 loop spans 16 amino acids. Germline CDR1 is SEHNR and CDR2 is FQNEAQ (reference sequence). CDR3 amino acids: CASSLGVLVRNYEQYF. Here the CDR3 DNA reads TGTGCCAGCAGCTTGGGGGTCTTAGTACGAAACTACGAGCAGTACTTC.

The sample holds many counts of this clonotype. The rearrangement uses TRBV6-2 or TRBV6-3 and TRBJ1-1; 10 nucleotides align to TRBD1. The J segment lost 4 bases and the V segment lost 5 bases, leaving 4 bases of the junction unmatched. The V gene's germline CDR1 is MNHEY and CDR2 SVGEGT. This CDR3 spans 14 amino acids. Written as DNA, the CDR3 is TGTGCCAGCAGTCCGGGACAGGGGTTCACTGAAGCTTTCTTT. This translates into CASSPGQGFTEAFF.

In this sample, this clonotype turned up a few times. V gene TRBV5-1 combines with J gene TRBJ2-5; D is unclear. V gave up 2 bases and J gave up 4 bases, with 6 bases separating them. Germline CDR1 and CDR2: SGHRS and YFSETQ. The CDR3 sequence is 12 residues long. CDR3 residues: CASSFIGETQYF. The CDR3, as DNA: TGCGCCAGCAGCTTTATAGGAGAGACCCAGTACTTC.

The rearrangement uses TRBV7-2 and TRBJ1-2; D gene uncertain. Per the germline V gene, CDR1 is SGHTA and CDR2 is FQGNSA. Trimming removed 0 bases at V and 3 bases at J, with 11 bases between. The CDR3 is 15 residues long. CDR3 protein: CASSLARNRYYGYTF. The CDR3 DNA follows: TGTGCCAGCAGCTTAGCTAGGAATCGCTACTATGGCTACACCTTC.

In its sample, this clonotype was seen many times. The chain links TRBV5-5 to TRBJ2-5, with D possibly TRBD1 on 6 matching bases. From germline, CDR1 is SGHKS and CDR2 YYEKEE (reference sequence). The CDR3 covers 15 residues. V was pared by 3 bases and J by 5 bases, with 17 bases between. CDR3 sequence (DNA): TGTGCCAGCAGCTGGAAGACAGGAGGAATGGAGACCCAGTACTTC. Encoded protein: CASSWKTGGMETQYF.

In its sample, this clonotype was seen a few times. The chain uses TRBV5-4 and TRBJ2-3; D is unclear. V lost 1 base and J lost 2, with 11 bases in between. The germline gives CDR1 SGHNT, CDR2 YYREEE (reference sequence). The CDR3 totals 15 residues. CDR3 DNA sequence: TGTGCCAGCAGCTTGCGCGTGTCCCTCACAGATACGCAGTATTTT. The encoded protein is CASSLRVSLTDTQYF.

This clonotype was counted only a few times. This may be a read error, as it is one base from a much larger clone. The genes are TRBV27 and TRBJ1-1; 8 bases match TRBD1. The CDR3 sequence is 15 residues long. The germline gives CDR1 MNHEY, CDR2 SMNVEV (reference sequence). Losses at the gene ends were 3 bases for V and 1 base for J; bases not matched to a gene: 4. CDR3 bases: TGTGCCAGCAGTTTCGGCGGGACAGGGAACACTGAAGCTTTCTTT. Protein product: CASSFGGTGNTEAFF.

This clonotype was counted between two and nine times. The chain is built from TRBV7-2 and TRBJ2-5; D is uncertain. CDR1 is SGHTA and CDR2 is FQGNSA in the germline V gene. This CDR3 has 15 residues. V was shortened by 5 bases and J by 2 bases, with 15 bases between the two germline ends. The CDR3 DNA follows: TGTGCCAGCAGCACCTCTCCGCAACGTCAAGAGACCCAGTACTTC. Amino acids: CASSTSPQRQETQYF.

This clonotype was recorded many times. The chain employs TRBV11-2 and TRBJ1-2, with 9 positions matching TRBD1. CDR1 and CDR2 from the germline V gene are SGHAT and FQNNGV. This CDR3 is built from 14 residues. V shed 4 bases and J 2 bases; nucleotides not matched to a gene: 2. The CDR3: CASSYGQGNYGYTF. The DNA for the CDR3 is TGTGCCAGCAGCTACGGACAGGGGAACTATGGCTACACCTTC.

The sample holds many counts of this clonotype. The V gene is TRBV28, the J gene TRBJ1-2; D is ambiguous. The CDR3 is made up of 11 amino acids. The V gene lost 8 bases and the J gene lost 1 base, with 5 bases spanning the gap. Germline V gene lookup returns CDR1 MDHEN and CDR2 SYDVKM. In DNA form, the CDR3 reads TGTGCCAGCCGCGTTAACTATGGCTACACCTTC. It translates to CASRVNYGYTF.

This clonotype has a handful of counts. J is TRBJ1-6 and V is TRBV28; no clear D. Germline V gives CDR1 MDHEN, CDR2 SYDVKM. The CDR3 has 13 amino acids. V lost 6 bases and J 11 bases, leaving 14 bases between the germline ends. CDR3 DNA: TGTGCCAGCAGCCCCGTAGTGGTGGCACCCCTCCACTTT. It codes for CASSPVVVAPLHF.

This rearrangement joins TRBV5-1 to TRBJ2-5, with TRBD2 matching over 12 bases. J lost 3 bases, V lost 4 bases, and 1 base had no gene match. The CDR3 is made up of 14 amino acids. CDR1 SGHRS and CDR2 YFSETQ come from the germline V gene. CDR3 loop: CASSASGGEETQYF. The CDR3 DNA follows: TGCGCCAGCAGCGCTAGCGGGGGGGAAGAGACCCAGTACTTC. The full variable domain, rest sourced from reference TRBV5-1 and TRBJ2-5, is KAGVTQTPRYLIKTRGQQVTLSCSPISGHRSVSWYQQTPGQGLQFLFEYFSETQRNKGNFPGRFSGRQFSNSRSEMNVSTLELGDSALYLCASSASGGEETQYFGPGTRLLVL.

This clonotype was seen more than once but under ten times. CDR3 sequence (DNA): TGTGCCAGCAGCGAACCGGGACTAGCTCTAGATGAGCAGTTCTTC. The encoded protein is CASSEPGLALDEQFF. The gene calls are TRBV7-2 and TRBJ2-1; 9 bases align to TRBD2. Per germline, CDR1 SGHTA and CDR2 FQGNSA. The trim removed 5 bases at V and 8 bases at J, leaving 10 bases unmatched. This CDR3 region has 15 residues.

This chain links TRBV28 with TRBJ2-7, with D perhaps TRBD1 (6 bases). The CDR3 runs 12 residues. Trimming took 6 bases from V and 10 from J, leaving 16 bases between them. From germline, CDR1 is MDHEN and CDR2 SYDVKM. The CDR3 bases are TGTGCCAGCAGAGGACAGAATGGGTATCAGTACGTC. It yields the protein CASRGQNGYQYV.

CDR3: CASSLYGTAANTGELFF. The CDR3 DNA is TGTGCCAGCAGCCTATACGGGACAGCCGCGAACACCGGGGAGCTGTTTTTT. The V gene is TRBV7-9, the J gene TRBJ2-2; 7 bases fit TRBD1. CDR1 SEHNR and CDR2 FQNEAQ come from the germline V gene (reference sequence). The CDR3 spans 17 residues. V was pared by 5 bases and J by 0 bases, with 9 bases of the junction left unmatched.

V and J are TRBV5-6 and TRBJ2-3; D is undetermined. The germline V gene encodes CDR1 SGHDT and CDR2 YYEEEE. The CDR3 is 14 amino acids. Trimming took off 1 base at V and 0 bases at J, with 6 bases between the two ends. The CDR3 DNA reads TGTGCCAGCAGCTTGTACAGAAGCACAGATACGCAGTATTTT. Translated: CASSLYRSTDTQYF.

J is TRBJ2-5 and V is TRBV7-2, with 9 bases identical to TRBD1. From germline, CDR1 is SGHTA and CDR2 FQGNSA. The CDR3 spans 16 residues. V shed 4 bases, J shed 7 bases, and the junction held 13 bases outside the gene matches. In DNA form, the CDR3 reads TGTGCCAGCAGCTCTGCGACAGGGGGGAAGGGAGGGACCCAGTACTTC. This encodes CASSSATGGKGGTQYF.

This clonotype was observed a handful of times. This chain links TRBV12-3 or TRBV12-4 with TRBJ1-2, with 8 bases matching TRBD1. The CDR3 has 14 amino acids. The junction had 6 bases not matched to a gene; V was cut back by 2 bases and J by 7 bases. CDR3 region: CASSLRQGALGYTF. Here the CDR3 DNA reads TGTGCCAGCAGTTTAAGGCAGGGGGCGCTTGGCTACACCTTC.

This chain links TRBV5-1 with TRBJ2-7; 7 bases line up with TRBD2. This CDR3 comprises 13 residues. J gave up 2 bases and V 3 bases, and 2 bases lay outside the gene matches. Looked up from germline, CDR1 is SGHRS and CDR2 is YFSETQ. Written as DNA, the CDR3 is TGCGCCAGCAGCTGGCTAGCGGCCTACGAGCAGTACTTC. Its translation is CASSWLAAYEQYF.

The chain combines TRBV2 with TRBJ2-7; 11 bases align to TRBD1. J gave up 5 bases and V 11 bases, and 5 bases lay outside the gene matches. The germline CDR1 and CDR2 sequences are SNHLY and FYNNEI. This CDR3 has 12 amino acids. The CDR3 protein is CAGDRGSDEQYF. The CDR3 coding sequence is TGTGCCGGGGACAGGGGGAGTGACGAGCAGTACTTC.

The chain couples TRBV4-1 to TRBJ2-3, with D perhaps matching TRBD2 (6 bases). Deletions cut 2 bases from V and 1 base from J, with 10 bases between. Germline CDR1 MGHRA, CDR2 YSYEKL. The CDR3 consists of 15 residues. DNA of the CDR3: TGCGCCAGCAGCCAAATAGGACTACGCACAGATACGCAGTATTTT. It translates to CASSQIGLRTDTQYF.

The chain uses TRBV20-1 and TRBJ2-7, with D unclear. Deletions cut 0 bases from V and 6 bases from J, with 15 bases between. This CDR3 has 14 residues. Germline values: CDR1 DFQATT, CDR2 SNEGSKA (reference sequence). The DNA for the CDR3 is TGCAGTGCTAGAGATCTCGACCTAGGTACCGAGCAGTACGTC. Amino acids: CSARDLDLGTEQYV.

As to this clonotype: This could be a read error, since a much larger clone is one nucleotide away. No conserved phenylalanine or tryptophan ends this CDR3, so it is likely a read error. V and J are TRBV5-1 and TRBJ1-6; a weak D match, TRBD1 (5 bases). This CDR3 comprises 15 residues. Trimming cost V 4 bases and J 5 bases, with 13 bases left between them. CDR1 and CDR2 from the germline V gene are SGHRS and YFSETQ. DNA of the CDR3: TGCGCCAGCAGCCTGAGCTCAGGGAATAATTCACCCCTCCACGTT. This gives the protein CASSLSSGNNSPLHV.